A selection of T cell receptor beta chains follows, all from one sample in a study of T cell changes during pregnancy in multiple sclerosis. Assay: immunoSEQ multiplex PCR; the TCRdb copy retains only in-frame clones and omits some. The sample holds 100,000 or so clones; approximately 90% are singletons and the top ten take less than 2%. The sample consisted of peripheral blood, taken after pregnancy. Every receptor here comes from a female donor with multiple sclerosis, enrolled in a pregnancy study. The conserved cysteine and the conserved F or W are not part of the CDR3 here.

v_call cdr3_aa
TRBV5-6 ASSPGAEETQY
TRBV7-3 ASSPRGGNPQETQY
TRBV19 ASSIQQSSRGEKLF
TRBV2 ASSAGTAGHYSGNTIY
TRBV7-2 ASSLKGGVPSNQPQH
TRBV2 ASRNRASIRTDTQY
TRBV2 ASREDAGTEAF
TRBV6-1 ASSQNMNTEAF
TRBV7-7 ASSFATGVGYEQY
TRBV2 ASSPLMAKNIQY
TRBV2 ASRPGSPSYEQY
TRBV13 ASNPVQGVAYEQY
TRBV7-8 ASSLRTAQETQY
TRBV6-1 ASSDQGGGVDEQY
TRBV5-6 ASSLVRSSGNTIY
TRBV6-5 ASSAPGQGFEGYT
TRBV28 ASSSRGGQSSTIY
TRBV30 AWRQGAGYGYT
TRBV15 ATSGGAYEQY
TRBV5-6 ASSLSPSGIDEQY
TRBV15 ATSRGLAEGNEQF
TRBV2 ASRSGEGNTGELF
TRBV7-6 ASSFGTGGSSYNSPLH
TRBV19 ASTPPAGTRGYNEQF
TRBV9 ASSARDRDNYGYT
TRBV14 ASSEAVRNYGYT
TRBV5-8 ASSLGAGDRLRQPQH
TRBV4-3 ASSQDPDRSSYEQY
TRBV6-5 ASSSRRDRGETQY
TRBV5-1 ASSLARETHYEQY
TRBV5-8 ASTPGQLNEKLF
TRBV2 ASSESSGRSRREF
TRBV10-3 AIGQGTNYGYT
TRBV5-6 ASSLGGGFSSYNEQF
TRBV5-1 ASRSTGELSGANVLT
TRBV7-2 ASSLEQGRAYGYT
TRBV4-1 ASSPTGDSPLH
TRBV5-1 ASSLRQQNTEAF
TRBV6-6 ASSYSRTDPRGYT
TRBV28 ASSPWTGGNTGELF
TRBV4-1 ASSQATTRGNTEAF
TRBV7-8 ASSLESGGAYEQY
TRBV4-3 ASSQGLDYEQY